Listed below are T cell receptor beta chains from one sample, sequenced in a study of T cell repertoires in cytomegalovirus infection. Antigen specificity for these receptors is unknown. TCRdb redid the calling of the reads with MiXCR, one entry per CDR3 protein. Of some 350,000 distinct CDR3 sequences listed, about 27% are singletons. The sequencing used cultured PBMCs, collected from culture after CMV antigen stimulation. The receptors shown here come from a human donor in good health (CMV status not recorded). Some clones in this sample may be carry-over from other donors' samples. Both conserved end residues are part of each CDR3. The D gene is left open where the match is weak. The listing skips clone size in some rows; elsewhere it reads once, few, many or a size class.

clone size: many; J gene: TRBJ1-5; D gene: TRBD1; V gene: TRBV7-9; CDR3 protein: CASSLYRDRAEQPQHF; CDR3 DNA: TGTGCCAGCAGCCTATACCGGGACAGGGCAGAGCAGCCCCAGCATTTT
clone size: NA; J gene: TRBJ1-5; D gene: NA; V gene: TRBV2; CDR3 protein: CASSVAFKGEGEQPQHF; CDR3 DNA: TGTGCCAGCAGTGTGGCCTTCAAGGGCGAAGGGGAACAGCCCCAGCATTTT
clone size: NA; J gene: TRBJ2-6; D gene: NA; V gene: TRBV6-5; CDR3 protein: CASSTRLAGANVLTF; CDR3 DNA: TGTGCCAGCAGCACCAGACTAGCTGGGGCCAACGTCCTGACTTTC
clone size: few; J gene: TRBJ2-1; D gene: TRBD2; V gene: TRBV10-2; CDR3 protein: CASRGTSGFSYNEQFF; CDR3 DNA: TGCGCCAGCAGGGGGACTAGCGGTTTCTCCTACAATGAGCAGTTCTTC
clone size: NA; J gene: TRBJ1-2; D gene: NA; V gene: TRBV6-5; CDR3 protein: CASSYEQKSYGYTF; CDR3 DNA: TGTGCCAGCAGTTACGAACAAAAGTCCTATGGCTACACCTTC
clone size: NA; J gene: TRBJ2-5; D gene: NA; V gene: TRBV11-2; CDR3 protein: CASSLVSKGRLKTQYF; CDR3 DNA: TGTGCCAGCAGCTTAGTCTCGAAAGGGAGGCTGAAGACCCAGTACTTC
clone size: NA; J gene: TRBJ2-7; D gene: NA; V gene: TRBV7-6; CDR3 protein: CASSLVQGDEQYF; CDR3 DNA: TGTGCCAGCAGCTTAGTACAGGGCGACGAGCAGTACTTC
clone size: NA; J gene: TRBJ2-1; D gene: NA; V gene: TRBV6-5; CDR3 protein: CASSRRTHKSNEQFF; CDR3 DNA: TGTGCCAGCAGTCGAAGGACTCACAAGAGCAATGAGCAGTTCTTC
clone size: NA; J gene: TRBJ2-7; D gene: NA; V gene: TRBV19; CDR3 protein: CASSTGTGYEQYF; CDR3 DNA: TGTGCCAGTAGTACCGGGACCGGTTACGAGCAGTACTTC
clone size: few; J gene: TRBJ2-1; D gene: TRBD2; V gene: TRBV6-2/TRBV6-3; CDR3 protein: CASSRFGLAGWEEQFF; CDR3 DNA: TGTGCCAGCAGTCGTTTCGGACTAGCGGGATGGGAGGAGCAGTTCTTC
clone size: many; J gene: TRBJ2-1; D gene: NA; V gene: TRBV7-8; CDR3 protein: CASSPSSFGNEQFF; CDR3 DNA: TGTGCCAGCAGCCCCTCGTCATTCGGGAATGAGCAGTTCTTC
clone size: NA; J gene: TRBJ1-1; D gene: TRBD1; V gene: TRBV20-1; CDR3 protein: CSARAGTVEAFF; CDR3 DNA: TGCAGTGCTAGAGCGGGGACAGTTGAAGCTTTCTTT
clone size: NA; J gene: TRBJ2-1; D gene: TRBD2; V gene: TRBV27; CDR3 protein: CASSLNGLAYNEQFF; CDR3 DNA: TGTGCCAGCAGTTTAAACGGACTAGCCTACAATGAGCAGTTCTTC